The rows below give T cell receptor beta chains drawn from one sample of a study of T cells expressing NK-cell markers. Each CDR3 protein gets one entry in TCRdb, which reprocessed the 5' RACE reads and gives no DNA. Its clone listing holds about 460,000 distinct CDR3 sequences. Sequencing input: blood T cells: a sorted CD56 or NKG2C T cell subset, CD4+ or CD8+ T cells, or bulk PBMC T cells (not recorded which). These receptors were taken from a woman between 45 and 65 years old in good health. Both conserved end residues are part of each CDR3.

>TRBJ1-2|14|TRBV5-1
CASSSLQGLYGYTF
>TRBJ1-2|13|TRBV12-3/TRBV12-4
CASRPSGGAGYTF
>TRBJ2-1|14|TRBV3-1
CASSRTLRGGEQFF
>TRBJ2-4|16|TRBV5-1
CASSLLGEGMKNIQYF
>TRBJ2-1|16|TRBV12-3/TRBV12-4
CASSFWVGLGSNEQFF
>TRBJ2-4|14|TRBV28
CASSLGVAFGIQYF
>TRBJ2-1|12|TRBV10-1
CASSEGGSEQFF
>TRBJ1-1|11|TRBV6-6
CASSYAEQAFF
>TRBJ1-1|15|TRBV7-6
CASSLAAGGNTEAFF
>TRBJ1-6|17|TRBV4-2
CASSQDPSGLGNSPLHF
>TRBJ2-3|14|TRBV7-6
CASASTGGTDTQYF
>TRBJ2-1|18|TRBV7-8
CASSLAWTSGSIYNEQFF
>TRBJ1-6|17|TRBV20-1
CSARDPRLGRFDSPLHF
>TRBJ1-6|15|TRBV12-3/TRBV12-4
CASSPQGAGGSPLHF
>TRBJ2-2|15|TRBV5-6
CASSFSGTSDGELFF
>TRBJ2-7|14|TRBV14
CASSLTGVAYEQYF
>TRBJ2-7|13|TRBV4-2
CASSQGLVYEQYF
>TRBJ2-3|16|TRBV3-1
CASSQDVGRVTDTQYF
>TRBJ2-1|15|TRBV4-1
CASSRAGADSNEQFF
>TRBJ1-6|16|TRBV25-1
CASSATRTDPNSPLHF
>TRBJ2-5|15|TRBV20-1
CSAKFPGLASETQYF
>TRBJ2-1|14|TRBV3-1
CASSQDEIWDEQFF
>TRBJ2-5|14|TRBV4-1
CASSLDRYQETQYF
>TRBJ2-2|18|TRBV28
CASSTPLGQETNTGELFF
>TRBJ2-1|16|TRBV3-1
CASSQVVTSGNNEQFF
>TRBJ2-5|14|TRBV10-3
CASSVGEYQETQYF
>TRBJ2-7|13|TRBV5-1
CASRTGGAYEQYF
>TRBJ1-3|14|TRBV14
CASSRGLSGNTIYF
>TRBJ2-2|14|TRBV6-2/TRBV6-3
CASSYQGTTGELFF
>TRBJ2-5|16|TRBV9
CASSAGLAGVEETQYF
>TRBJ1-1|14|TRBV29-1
CSVAPSYGNTEAFF
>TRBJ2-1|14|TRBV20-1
CSARDRTGYNEQFF
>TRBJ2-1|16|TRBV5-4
CASSLAAGGKADEQFF
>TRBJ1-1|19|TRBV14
CASSPYSLRGTGTNTEAFF
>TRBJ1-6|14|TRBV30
CAWSIVVTNSPLHF
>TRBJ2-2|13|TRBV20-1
CSALRQGSGELFF
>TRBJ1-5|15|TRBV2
CASSASLNLGQPQHF
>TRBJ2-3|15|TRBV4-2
CASSQATPGGDTQYF
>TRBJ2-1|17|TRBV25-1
CASSDSGSGRAWNEQFF
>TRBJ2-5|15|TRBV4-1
CASSQDGSGPETQYF